A selection of T cell receptor beta chains follows, all from one sample in a study of OX40 agonist ivuxolimab in advanced cancers. TCRdb keeps only in-frame clones here, not all; method: immunoSEQ multiplex PCR. There are about 110,000 clones in the sample; 90% occur only once, and about 0.48% lies in the top ten. The input for sequencing was CD4+ or CD8+ T cells sorted from blood, taken in a trial of the OX40 agonist ivuxolimab. The receptors were gathered from an adult with an advanced solid tumor such as melanoma, head and neck, liver or kidney cancer. Both conserved end residues are part of each CDR3. D genes are given only for firm matches. Some rows have no size entry. The others give once, few or many, or a class for an expanded clone.

>NA|NA|TRBV6-1|TRBJ1-2
TGTGCCAGCAGTGAAGCGATGCAGGGTGGTGGCTACACCTTC
CASSEAMQGGGYTF
>NA|NA|TRBV6-6|TRBJ2-7
TGTGCCAGCAGTTACTCAACCTACGAGCAGTACTTC
CASSYSTYEQYF
>NA|NA|TRBV10-2|TRBJ1-2
TGCGCCAGCAGGGAACACCTTGACAGCCTTACCTATACGAACTATGGCTACACCTTC
CASREHLDSLTYTNYGYTF
>once|NA|TRBV5-6|TRBJ1-2
TGTGCCAGCAGCAGTCCGGGCGGGAGAATCTTTGGCTACACCTTC
CASSSPGGRIFGYTF
>NA|TRBD2|TRBV18|TRBJ2-2
TGTGCCAGCTCACCACCTAGCGGGGGGCACGCCACCGGGGAGCTGTTTTTT
CASSPPSGGHATGELFF
>NA|TRBD2|TRBV7-9|TRBJ2-1
TGTGCCAGCGTGCGCGAGGGGACTAGCTCCCATCAGCAGTTCTTC
CASVREGTSSHQQFF
>NA|NA|TRBV6-5|TRBJ2-7
TGTGCCAGCAGCAGCGCCGGGACAACTTACGAGCAGTACTTC
CASSSAGTTYEQYF
>NA|TRBD2|TRBV10-2|TRBJ2-1
TGCGCCAGCAGCCTTAGCGGGGGGGCTAATGAGCAGTTCTTC
CASSLSGGANEQFF
>once|NA|TRBV5-3|TRBJ1-2
TGTGCCAGAAGCTTAGAATTGGCGTATGGCTACACCTTC
CARSLELAYGYTF
>NA|NA|TRBV30|TRBJ1-1
TGTGCCTGGAGGACCACCTACAGGTCTACTGAAGCTTTCTTT
CAWRTTYRSTEAFF
>few|NA|TRBV18|TRBJ2-1
TGTGCCAGCTCACCAATGGGAGGCAATGAGCAGTTCTTC
CASSPMGGNEQFF
>NA|TRBD1|TRBV2|TRBJ1-2
TGTGCCAGCAGTGATGACAGGGGGCTCGGTGGCTACACCTTC
CASSDDRGLGGYTF
>once|NA|TRBV6-5|TRBJ1-1
TGTGCCAGCATTAGGGCTGGCACTGAAGCTTTCTTT
CASIRAGTEAFF
>NA|NA|TRBV7-9|TRBJ1-4
TGTGCCAGCAGAAAGAATAATGAAAAACTGTTTTTT
CASRKNNEKLFF
>NA|NA|TRBV28|TRBJ1-3
TGTGCCAGCAGGGGCAGTGGAAACACCATATATTTT
CASRGSGNTIYF
>NA|NA|TRBV18|TRBJ2-1
TGTGCCAGCTGGGTCGACAGTCCGTTCTACAATGAGCAGTTCTTC
CASWVDSPFYNEQFF
>NA|NA|TRBV5-4|TRBJ1-4
TGTGCCAGCAGCTCCCGGGACGGGAATGAAAAACTGTTTTTT
CASSSRDGNEKLFF
>NA|TRBD1|TRBV25-1|TRBJ2-1
TGTGCCAGCAGTGAATCCGGACAGGGGGCGGATGAGCAGTTCTTC
CASSESGQGADEQFF
>NA|NA|TRBV19|TRBJ1-4
TGTGCCAGTAGTATAATTAATGAAAAACTGTTTTTT
CASSIINEKLFF
>NA|NA|TRBV19|TRBJ2-2
TGTGCCAGTAGTGCCCGATCGGGACCCGGGGAGCTGTTTTTT
CASSARSGPGELFF
>NA|NA|TRBV5-1|TRBJ2-5
TGCGCCAGCAACGAACAGGGTCCGAACCAAGAGACCCAGTACTTC
CASNEQGPNQETQYF
>NA|NA|TRBV27|TRBJ2-6
TGTGCCAGCGGACCACCCAGGGCTCGGGCCAACGTCCTGACTTTC
CASGPPRARANVLTF
>NA|NA|TRBV11-1|TRBJ1-2
TGTGCCAGCAGCTTAAATGTGGCAAACTATGGCTACACCTTC
CASSLNVANYGYTF
>NA|TRBD1|TRBV6-5|TRBJ1-6
TGTGCCAGCACCGAAAGGGGACAGTTTTCACCCCTCCACTTT
CASTERGQFSPLHF
>NA|TRBD2|TRBV9|TRBJ2-5
TGTGCCAGCAGCGTAGATATTAGCGGGGGGGCCTCAGAGACCCAGTACTTC
CASSVDISGGASETQYF
>NA|TRBD2|TRBV15|TRBJ2-1
TGTGCCACCAGGACGCTAGCGGGCCTTATGGATGAGCAGTTCTTC
CATRTLAGLMDEQFF
>NA|NA|TRBV25-1|TRBJ1-6
TGTGCCAGCAGTGACGCAGGGAGTTCACCCCTCCACTTT
CASSDAGSSPLHF
>NA|NA|TRBV6-5|TRBJ2-7
TGTGCCAGCAGTTACGACCTGACAGGTTCCTACGAGCAGTACTTC
CASSYDLTGSYEQYF
>NA|TRBD1|TRBV19|TRBJ2-7
TGTGCCAGTAGTAGACAGGGGCTGAGCGAGCAGTACTTC
CASSRQGLSEQYF
>NA|NA|TRBV19|TRBJ1-6
TGTGCCAGTAGTATAGATCCCAGGGGAGGCTCACCCCTCCACTTT
CASSIDPRGGSPLHF
>NA|TRBD1|TRBV28|TRBJ1-2
TGTGCCAGCAACCCAACAGGGGGCAACTATGGCTACACCTTC
CASNPTGGNYGYTF
>once|NA|TRBV25-1|TRBJ1-3
TGTGCCAGCAGTGGAGGAGTCACCATATATTTT
CASSGGVTIYF
>NA|TRBD2|TRBV15|TRBJ2-7
TGTGCCACCAGCAGAGATCCCAGCGGGGGATCTGCGCAGTACTTC
CATSRDPSGGSAQYF
>NA|NA|TRBV7-2|TRBJ1-6
TGTGCCAGCACCCTGGCCCTATCACCCCTCCACTTT
CASTLALSPLHF
>NA|NA|TRBV6-5|TRBJ1-2
TGTGCCAGCAGCTACACCTATGGCTACACCTTC
CASSYTYGYTF
>NA|NA|TRBV15|TRBJ2-5
TGTGCCACCAGCCCCCCTCAGGGTGGGGAGACCCAGTACTTC
CATSPPQGGETQYF
>NA|TRBD1|TRBV4-2|TRBJ2-3
TGTGCCAGCAGCCAGTACAGGGGGAACACAGATACGCAGTATTTT
CASSQYRGNTDTQYF
>NA|TRBD1|TRBV5-6|TRBJ1-3
TGTGCCAGCAGCCCAGGGACAGGGATCTCTGGAAACACCATATATTTT
CASSPGTGISGNTIYF
>NA|NA|TRBV28|TRBJ1-4
TGTGCCAGCGGGTTCCCGGAAAGAAAACTGTTTTTT
CASGFPERKLFF
>NA|TRBD1|TRBV28|TRBJ1-2
TGTGCCAGCAGACCCGGGACAGGAGCTTTTGGCTACACCTTC
CASRPGTGAFGYTF
>NA|TRBD1|TRBV18|TRBJ1-3
TGTGCCAGCTCACCCGGGACAGCCTCTGGAAACACCATATATTTT
CASSPGTASGNTIYF
>NA|TRBD1|TRBV27|TRBJ1-3
TGTGCCAGCAGAGTTACAGGGGCAGGAAACACCATATATTTT
CASRVTGAGNTIYF